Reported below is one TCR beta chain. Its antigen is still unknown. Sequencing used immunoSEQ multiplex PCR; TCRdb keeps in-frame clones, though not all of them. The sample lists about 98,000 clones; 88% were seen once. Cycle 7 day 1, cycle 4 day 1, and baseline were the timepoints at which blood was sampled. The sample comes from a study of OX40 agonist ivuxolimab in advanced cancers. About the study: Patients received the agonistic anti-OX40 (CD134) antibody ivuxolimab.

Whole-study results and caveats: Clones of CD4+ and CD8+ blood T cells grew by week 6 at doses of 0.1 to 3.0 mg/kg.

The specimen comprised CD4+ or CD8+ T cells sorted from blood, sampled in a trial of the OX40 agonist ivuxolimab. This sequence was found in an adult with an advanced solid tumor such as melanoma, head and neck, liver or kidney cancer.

CDR3 residues: CASSLIAGGENIQYF. The CDR3 bases are TGTGCCAGCAGCTTGATAGCGGGAGGGGAAAACATTCAGTACTTC. V usage is TRBV7-6 and J usage is TRBJ2-4; 11 nucleotides line up with TRBD2. Germline V CDR1 and CDR2: SGHVS, FNYEAQ. The CDR3 totals 15 residues. The junction had 3 bases not matched to a gene; V was cut back by 3 bases and J by 5 bases.